This T cell receptor (beta chain) emerged from a study of blood T cell repertoires in COVID-19. Study background: Sources were T cells, B-cell-depleted T cells, or PBMCs; the material itself was cDNA or gDNA.

Germline loops: CDR1 SNHLY, CDR2 FYNNEI. CDR3 size: 13 residues. Trimming left V 3 bases short and J 1 base short, with 4 bases between. TCRdb keeps only in-frame clones here, not all; method: immunoSEQ multiplex PCR. The repertoire consists of 300,000 to 400,000 clones, with around 87% occurring once and the leading ten covering 2% to 2.5%. The specimen was peripheral blood. The chain combines TRBV2 with TRBJ1-3; D not resolved. The receptor comes from a woman aged 60 to 75 with COVID-19, enrolled during active disease. The CDR3 region has the DNA TGTGCCAGCAGTGACAGTTCTGGAAACACCATATATTTT. Encoded protein: CASSDSSGNTIYF. The variable domain in full, completed from reference TRBV2 and TRBJ1-3, reads EPEVTQTPSHQVTQMGQEVILRCVPISNHLYFYWYRQILGQKVEFLVSFYNNEISEKSEIFDDQFSVERPDGSNFTLKIRSTKLEDSAMYFCASSDSSGNTIYFGEGSWLTVV.